The 24 T cell receptor beta chains below were found in one sample sequenced in a study of T cell responses to AZD1222 COVID-19 vaccine. Produced via immunoSEQ multiplex PCR; TCRdb's table is partial and in-frame only. The top ten clones hold around 1.1% of a sample with about 170,000 clones, approximately 90% of them seen once. Sequenced here: peripheral blood, sampled 28 days after the second AZD1222 dose. These TCRs come from an adult who received the AZD1222 COVID-19 vaccine.

The chain carries TRBV6-5 and TRBJ1-2; tentative D call: TRBD1 (5 bases). The CDR3 is made up of 15 amino acids. Germline V lookup: CDR1 MNHEY, CDR2 SVGAGI. The V gene lost 2 bases and the J gene lost 8 bases, with 18 bases spanning the gap. In DNA, the CDR3 is TGTGCCAGCAGTTACCGGTCGTCCGGGGCAGGAGGCTACACCTTC. It translates to CASSYRSSGAGGYTF.

The V call is TRBV10-2, the J call TRBJ2-5; D ambiguous. Germline V gene sequence: CDR1 WSHSY, CDR2 SAAADI. V was shortened by 4 bases and J by 2 bases, with 8 bases between the two germline ends. The CDR3 loop spans 13 amino acids. For the CDR3, the DNA is TGCGCCAGCAGTGTAGTTGTTCAAGAGACCCAGTACTTC. Residues: CASSVVVQETQYF.

The J gene is TRBJ1-2, the V gene TRBV30; D gene uncertain. The CDR3 length is 11 residues. Germline V lookup: CDR1 GTSNPN, CDR2 SVGIG (reference sequence). With 4 bases removed from V and 6 bases from J, the gap between germline ends came to 9 bases. The CDR3 spells CAWTGLHGYTF. The CDR3 DNA follows: TGTGCCTGGACAGGTCTCCATGGCTACACCTTC. Variable domain in full (rest from reference TRBV30 and TRBJ1-2): SQTIHQWPATLVQPVGSPLSLECTVEGTSNPNLYWYRQAAGRGLQLLFYSVGIGQISSEVPQNLSASRPQDRQFILSSKKLLLSDSGFYLCAWTGLHGYTFGSGTRLTVV.

The chain recombines TRBV9 with TRBJ1-2, with 7 bases that match TRBD1. Germline V gives CDR1 SGDLS, CDR2 YYNGEE. The ends lost 0 bases at V and 5 bases at J; junction bases unmatched: 7. The CDR3 has 15 amino acids. As DNA, the CDR3 is TGTGCCAGCAGCGTAGCTGAGGCAGGGGGGTATGGCTACACCTTC. Its protein product is CASSVAEAGGYGYTF.

The chain recombines TRBV7-8 with TRBJ1-1, with D maybe TRBD1 (5 bases). The CDR3 runs to 13 residues. Looked up from germline, CDR1 is SGHVS and CDR2 is FQNEAQ. With 10 bases removed from V and 2 bases from J, the gap between germline ends came to 14 bases. The DNA for the CDR3 is TGTGCCACCCTCCGGCGGGACAACACTGAAGCTTTCTTT. This codes for CATLRRDNTEAFF. The full variable domain, its missing parts supplied by reference TRBV7-8 and TRBJ1-1, is GAGVSQSPRYKVAKRGQDVALRCDPISGHVSLFWYQQALGQGPEFLTYFQNEAQLDKSGLPSDRFFAERPEGSVSTLKIQRTQQEDSAVYLCATLRRDNTEAFFGQGTRLTVV.

This chain uses TRBV3-1 (or the pseudogene TRBV3-2) with TRBJ2-3; D perhaps matches TRBD1 (6 bases). Looked up from germline, CDR1 is LGHDT and CDR2 is YNNKEL (reference sequence). The CDR3 is 14 amino acids. With 4 bases removed from V and 2 bases from J, the gap between germline ends came to 10 bases. CDR3 amino acids: CASSPGQNTDTQYF. For the CDR3, the DNA is TGTGCCAGCAGCCCTGGACAGAACACAGATACGCAGTATTTT.

This clone showed up just once. The chain combines TRBV2 with TRBJ1-1; a possible D gene is TRBD1 (5 bases). This CDR3 region has 12 residues. V was trimmed by 6 bases and J by 7 bases, leaving 12 bases between them. CDR1 and CDR2 from the germline V gene are SNHLY and FYNNEI. The CDR3: CASRGTAREAFF. CDR3 in DNA: TGTGCCAGCAGAGGGACCGCTCGTGAAGCTTTCTTT.

This clone showed up just a few times. The V call is TRBV4-1, the J call TRBJ1-1; TRBD1 is a possible D gene (5 bases). This CDR3 is built from 14 residues. The germline CDR1 and CDR2 sequences are MGHRA and YSYEKL. Trimming removed 1 base at V and 4 bases at J, with 10 bases between. DNA for the CDR3: TGCGCCAGCAGCCAAGGGTGGGGGTTCACTGAAGCTTTCTTT. It encodes CASSQGWGFTEAFF.

The chain uses TRBV11-2 and TRBJ1-2, with TRBD1 as a possible D gene (6 bases). In germline, CDR1 is SGHAT, CDR2 FQNNGV. V was trimmed by 3 bases and J by 2 bases, leaving 16 bases between them. The CDR3 has 16 amino acids. The CDR3 nucleotides read TGTGCCAGCAGCTTGGAGCCCGGGACAACCAACTATGGCTACACCTTC. This encodes CASSLEPGTTNYGYTF.

The chain uses TRBV5-8 and TRBJ1-2; D might be TRBD1 (5 bases). This CDR3 contains 15 residues. Per the germline V gene, CDR1 is SGHTS and CDR2 is YDEGEE. V shed 0 bases and J shed 2 bases, with 11 bases lying between them. CDR3 in amino acids: CASSLAGAGNYGYTF. The CDR3 DNA follows: TGTGCCAGCAGCTTGGCCGGGGCAGGCAACTATGGCTACACCTTC.

This chain uses TRBV5-6 with TRBJ2-5; D might be TRBD1 (5 bases). Germline assignment: CDR1 SGHDT and CDR2 YYEEEE. Trimming removed 2 bases from V and 2 bases from J, with 7 bases in between. The CDR3 loop spans 13 amino acids. Here the CDR3 reads CASSFSGQETQYF. Written as DNA, the CDR3 is TGTGCCAGCAGCTTTTCAGGGCAAGAGACCCAGTACTTC.

This clone appeared once. The genes are TRBV3-1 (or the pseudogene TRBV3-2) and TRBJ1-1; D is undetermined. This CDR3 region has 12 residues. Trimming pared 1 base from V and 9 bases from J, leaving 9 bases between. From germline, CDR1 is LGHDT and CDR2 YNNKEL (reference sequence). The CDR3 DNA is TGTGCCAGCAGCCAAGGGCCTCCCAAAGCTTTCTTT. Translation gives CASSQGPPKAFF.

This clone was detected only once. The V and J genes are TRBV6-1 and TRBJ2-7, with a possible D match to TRBD2 (5 bases). V lost 3 bases to trimming and J lost 3 bases, with 15 bases between them. The CDR3 contains 15 residues. Germline CDR1 is MNHNS and CDR2 is SASEGT. In DNA form, the CDR3 reads TGTGCCAGCAGTGATGAACCGACTAAAGGCTACGAGCAGTACTTC. Encoded protein: CASSDEPTKGYEQYF.

The V and J genes are TRBV2 and TRBJ1-4, with D perhaps matching TRBD1 (5 bases). CDR1 is SNHLY, CDR2 FYNNEI, per germline. The CDR3 has 15 residues. With 3 bases removed from V and 6 bases from J, the gap between germline ends came to 14 bases. CDR3 sequence (DNA): TGTGCCAGCAGTGAGTGGACAAATAGGGATGAAAAACTGTTTTTT. Translating gives CASSEWTNRDEKLFF.

This clone was observed once. The chain joins TRBV11-2 to TRBJ2-2, with D hard to call. The CDR3 loop spans 13 amino acids. Germline CDR1 SGHAT, CDR2 FQNNGV. The V end lost 3 bases, the J end lost 6 bases, and 8 bases lay between the germline ends. CDR3: CASSFDYAGELFF. CDR3 sequence (DNA): TGTGCCAGCAGCTTTGATTACGCCGGGGAGCTGTTTTTT.

This clone was seen a few times. This chain joins TRBV5-1 and TRBJ1-1; TRBD1 aligns across 7 bases. Germline CDR1 and CDR2: SGHRS and YFSETQ. The V segment lost 8 bases and the J segment 4 bases; nucleotides outside the gene matches: 14. The CDR3 spans 15 residues. The CDR3 reads CASQPLQGGGTEAFF. The CDR3 region has the DNA TGCGCCAGTCAGCCGCTCCAGGGGGGAGGCACTGAAGCTTTCTTT.

CDR3 region: CASSLEQGSAFF. Here the CDR3 DNA reads TGTGCCAGCAGCTTAGAGCAGGGTTCAGCTTTCTTT. The chain uses TRBV7-8 and TRBJ1-1; possibly TRBD1 for D (5 bases). The CDR3 covers 12 residues. CDR1 is SGHVS, CDR2 FQNEAQ, per germline. Trimming shortened V by 1 base and J by 10 bases, and 10 bases separated the two germline ends. The whole variable domain, remainder taken from reference TRBV7-8 and TRBJ1-1, is GAGVSQSPRYKVAKRGQDVALRCDPISGHVSLFWYQQALGQGPEFLTYFQNEAQLDKSGLPSDRFFAERPEGSVSTLKIQRTQQEDSAVYLCASSLEQGSAFFGQGTRLTVV.

The genes are TRBV18 and TRBJ1-4, with 10 bases aligning to TRBD1. Looked up from germline, CDR1 is KGHSH and CDR2 is LQKENI. This CDR3 has 17 residues. V was clipped by 3 bases and J by 1 base; unmatched bases: 5. The CDR3 coding sequence is TGTGCCAGCTCACCGTACGGACAGGGGGAAACTAATGAAAAACTGTTTTTT. It yields the protein CASSPYGQGETNEKLFF.

A few counts support this clone. The rearrangement joins TRBV6-4 to TRBJ2-3; D uncertain. CDR3 length: 14 residues. From germline, CDR1 is MRHNA and CDR2 SNTAGT. Between the trimmed V and J ends, which lost 2 bases and 6 bases, there was a span of 12 bases. CDR3 protein: CASSDAVGSDTQYF. Written as DNA, the CDR3 is TGTGCCAGCAGTGACGCCGTAGGGTCGGATACGCAGTATTTT.

As concerns this clone: The sample holds other DNA sequences that translate to the same CDR3. The chain uses TRBV4-3 and TRBJ2-7; TRBD1 matches at 7 bases. CDR1 LGHNA and CDR2 YSLEER come from the germline V gene. The trim removed 4 bases at V and 2 bases at J, leaving 2 bases unmatched. CDR3 length equals 13 residues. DNA of the CDR3: TGCGCCAGCAGCCGAGGACAGGCCTACGAGCAGTACTTC. This sequence encodes CASSRGQAYEQYF.

The gene calls are TRBV5-1 and TRBJ1-4, with 7 bases aligning to TRBD1. Looked up from germline, CDR1 is SGHRS and CDR2 is YFSETQ. The V gene end was trimmed by 0 bases and the J gene end by 7 bases; junction bases not matched to a gene: 12. The CDR3 consists of 17 residues. The CDR3 coding sequence is TGCGCCAGCAGCTTGGTGGTTTACGCAGGGGGTTTTGAAAAACTGTTTTTT. Protein: CASSLVVYAGGFEKLFF.

This chain links TRBV2 with TRBJ1-5; unclear D gene. Germline CDR1 reads SNHLY; CDR2 reads FYNNEI. The CDR3 contains 15 residues. The V and J ends lost 1 base and 10 bases respectively, with 17 bases between them. CDR3 coding DNA: TGTGCCAGCAGTGAAGGGGATGTCTTAATCAGCCCCCAGCATTTT. Amino acid sequence: CASSEGDVLISPQHF.

The V and J genes are TRBV6-5 and TRBJ1-4, with D possibly matching TRBD1 (5 bases). V gave up 7 bases and J gave up 8 bases, with 11 bases separating them. The CDR3 has 12 amino acids. Per germline, CDR1 MNHEY and CDR2 SVGAGI. The chain's CDR3 is CASNPSGEKLFF. For the CDR3, the DNA is TGTGCCAGCAATCCATCAGGGGAAAAACTGTTTTTT.

The chain joins TRBV18 to TRBJ1-1; D gene unclear. The CDR3 is 15 amino acids. V lost 0 bases and J 0 bases, leaving 8 bases between the germline ends. Germline-derived CDR1 and CDR2 are KGHSH and LQKENI. The CDR3 DNA reads as TGTGCCAGCTCACCACCGCACAGACTGAACACTGAAGCTTTCTTT. Translated: CASSPPHRLNTEAFF.